The 7 T cell receptor beta chains below come from one sample, sequenced in a study of cytomegalovirus exposure and HLA in healthy donors (dated by TCRdb to 2016 to 2017). Library preparation was by the immunoSEQ multiplex PCR assay. TCRdb's version of the immuneACCESS table is confined to in-frame rearrangements and falls short of the full clone set. An unresolved V gene accounts for under half of the shortfall where checked; the remainder is of unknown origin. The sample table records some 130,000 clones; over 75% of these occur just once. The top ten clones comprise around 6% of the sample. The sequenced sample consisted of PBMCs. The receptor set was obtained from a woman younger than 35 in good health and CMV-seropositive.

This sequence joins TRBV30 and TRBJ1-1, with D uncertain. Germline CDR1 is GTSNPN and CDR2 is SVGIG (reference sequence). The CDR3 sequence is 13 residues long. Trimming took off 1 base at V and 4 bases at J, with 10 bases between the two ends. The CDR3 DNA reads as TGTGCCTGGAGTGCCCTCGGGGTCACTGAAGCTTTCTTT. The encoded protein is CAWSALGVTEAFF.

This chain connects TRBV4-1 to TRBJ2-5; 8 positions match TRBD2. The germline gives CDR1 MGHRA, CDR2 YSYEKL. The length of the CDR3 is 15 residues. The ends lost 0 bases at V and 5 bases at J; junction bases unmatched: 5. CDR3 sequence reads: CASSQEGASGETQYF. The CDR3 DNA sequence: TGCGCCAGCAGCCAAGAGGGGGCTAGCGGGGAGACCCAGTACTTC.

This clone was seen only a few times. The J gene is TRBJ1-1, the V gene TRBV2, with 7 nucleotides matching TRBD1. J was trimmed by 2 bases and V by 6 bases; bases with no gene match: 9. The CDR3 runs 15 residues. Per germline, CDR1 SNHLY and CDR2 FYNNEI. The CDR3 reads CASRSHRDRNTEAFF. The CDR3 nucleotides read TGTGCCAGCAGAAGCCACAGGGACAGAAACACTGAAGCTTTCTTT.

This chain joins TRBV9 and TRBJ1-3; D not certain. The CDR3 length is 14 residues. V dropped 0 bases and J dropped 0 bases, with 4 bases sitting between them. Germline CDR1 and CDR2: SGDLS and YYNGEE. CDR3 sequence (DNA): TGTGCCAGCAGCGTAGGGAGCTCTGGAAACACCATATATTTT. Translating gives CASSVGSSGNTIYF. Full variable domain (rest looked up from reference TRBV9 and TRBJ1-3): DSGVTQTPKHLITATGQRVTLRCSPRSGDLSVYWYQQSLDQGLQFLIQYYNGEERAKGNILERFSAQQFPDLHSELNLSSLELGDSALYFCASSVGSSGNTIYFGEGSWLTVV.

The rearrangement links TRBV11-2 to TRBJ1-4; 7 bases agree with TRBD1. Germline V gene data show CDR1 as SGHAT and CDR2 as FQNNGV. The CDR3 spans 16 residues. Unmatched junction bases numbered 8, after V lost 2 bases and J lost 5 bases. The DNA for the CDR3 is TGTGCCAGCAGCTTAAGACCGACAGGGCGGAATGAAAAACTGTTTTTT. Translation gives CASSLRPTGRNEKLFF.

The chain employs TRBV19 and TRBJ2-1; 7 nucleotides agree with TRBD2. CDR3 length: 15 residues. Germline values: CDR1 LNHDA, CDR2 SQIVND (reference sequence). Trimming at V came to 5 bases and at J to 3 bases, leaving 7 bases not matched to a gene. CDR3 in amino acids: CASSSREGGYNEQFF. As DNA, the CDR3 is TGTGCCAGTAGTTCAAGGGAGGGCGGCTACAATGAGCAGTTCTTC.

The gene calls are TRBV5-4 and TRBJ1-2; no reliable D call. Per the germline V gene, CDR1 is SGHNT and CDR2 is YYREEE (reference sequence). The CDR3 covers 15 residues. Deletions cut 1 base from V and 2 bases from J, with 12 bases between. Here the CDR3 reads CASSLNGRPNYGYTF. The CDR3 region has the DNA TGTGCCAGCAGCTTGAACGGCAGGCCCAACTATGGCTACACCTTC.